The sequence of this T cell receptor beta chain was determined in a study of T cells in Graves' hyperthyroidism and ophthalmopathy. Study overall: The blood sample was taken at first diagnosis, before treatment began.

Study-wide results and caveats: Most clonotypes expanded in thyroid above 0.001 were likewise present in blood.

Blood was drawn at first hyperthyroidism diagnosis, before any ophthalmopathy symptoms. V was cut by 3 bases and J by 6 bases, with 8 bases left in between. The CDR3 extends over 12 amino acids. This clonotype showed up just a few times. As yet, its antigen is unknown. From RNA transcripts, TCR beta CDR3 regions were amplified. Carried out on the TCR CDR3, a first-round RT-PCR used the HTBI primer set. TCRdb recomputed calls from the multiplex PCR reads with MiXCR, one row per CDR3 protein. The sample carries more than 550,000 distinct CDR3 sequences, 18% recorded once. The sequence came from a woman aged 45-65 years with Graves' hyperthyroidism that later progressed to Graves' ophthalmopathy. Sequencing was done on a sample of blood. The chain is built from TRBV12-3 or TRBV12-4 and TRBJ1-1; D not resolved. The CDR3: CASSFTSPEAFF. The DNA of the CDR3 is TGTGCCAGCAGTTTTACCTCGCCTGAAGCTTTCTTT.